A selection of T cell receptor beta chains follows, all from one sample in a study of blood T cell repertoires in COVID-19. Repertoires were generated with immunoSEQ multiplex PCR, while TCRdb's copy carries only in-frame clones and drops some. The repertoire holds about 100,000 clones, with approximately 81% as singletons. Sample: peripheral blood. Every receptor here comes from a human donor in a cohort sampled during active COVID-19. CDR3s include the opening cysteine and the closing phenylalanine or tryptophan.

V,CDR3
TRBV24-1,CATSPLAGGPDTQYF
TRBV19,CASQQSSYNSPLHF
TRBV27,CASSSYRVTEAFF
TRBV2,CASLSQGSNSPLHF
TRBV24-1,CATSSWIAGNEQFF
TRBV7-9,CASRPSGSPYNEQFF
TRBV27,CASSLLSSDEQYF
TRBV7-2,CASSLDRGAGTDTQYF
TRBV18,CASSPDTRGRDNSPLHF
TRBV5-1,CASSVGTGGYGYTF
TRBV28,CASRGLVNTEAFF
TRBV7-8,CASSLEEGQPQHF
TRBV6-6,CASLQRGETGELFF
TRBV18,CASSPLQGKNEKLFF
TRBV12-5,CASGLSPDQPQHF
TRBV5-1,CASSPEGPYNEQFF
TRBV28,CASSSRLAGGRKNIQYF
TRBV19,CASSAMGGDQPQHF
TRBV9,CASSSSQGTYEQYF
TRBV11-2,CASSRTGVATNEKLFF
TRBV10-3,CAISPNPTYEQYF
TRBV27,CASRTGPYSNQPQHF
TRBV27,CASSLGQGANYGYTF
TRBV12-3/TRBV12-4,CASSIRESKTQYF
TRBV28,CASSSQGGGTDTQYF
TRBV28,CASSLLDSGNQPQHF
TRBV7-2,CASSLATGSYNEQFF
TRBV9,CASSETGMNTEAFF
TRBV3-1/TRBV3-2,CASSDTGIGYGYTF
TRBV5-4,CASSPQGATNYGYTF
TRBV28,CASSRIMSGIQSYEQYF
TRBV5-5,CASSPRAATGGESSGNTIYF
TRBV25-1,CASSDPAGTEFRGYTF
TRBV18,CASSPSREEGRYTF
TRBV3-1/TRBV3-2,CASSQGGQGTEAFF
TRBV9,CASSRDTGSYYNEQFF
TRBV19,CASSIGVGARARGVLNNEQFF
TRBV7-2,CASSLARPYNGQSHGYTF
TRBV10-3,CAISDTSGSYNEQFF
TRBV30,CAWGASGTITDTQYF
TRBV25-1,CASSEWGQGLNTIYF
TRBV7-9,CASSSDRDRPQHF
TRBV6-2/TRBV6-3,CASSYSDRGSSPLHF
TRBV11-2,CASSLNIRELQETQYF
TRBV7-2,CASSLAGTRQETQYF
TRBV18,CASSFSGRAGNIQYF